The 21 T cell receptor beta chains presented below share a single source sample, sequenced in a study of T cell changes during pregnancy in multiple sclerosis. The protocol was immunoSEQ multiplex PCR, while the TCRdb copy is restricted to in-frame clones and leaves out a portion. The profile covers 95,000 to 100,000 clones, with more than 85% appearing a single time and around 3.2% taken by the ten largest. The starting material was peripheral blood, obtained in the second trimester of pregnancy. The receptors here all came from a female donor with multiple sclerosis, enrolled in a pregnancy study.

This clone was observed a few times. Sequence at one end of the junction differs from germline and may be a read error. The gene calls are TRBV7-7 and TRBJ1-5; the D is unclear. This CDR3 comprises 13 residues. The germline V gene encodes CDR1 SSHAT and CDR2 FNYEAQ (reference sequence). The DNA of the CDR3 is TGTGCTAGCAGCCTAATCATCGGTCAGCCCCAGCATTTT. This translates into CASSLIIGQPQHF.

V and J are TRBV6-6 and TRBJ2-1, with 16 bases matching TRBD2. CDR3 length: 15 residues. The V segment lost 6 bases and the J segment 9 bases; nucleotides outside the gene matches: 5. Germline CDR1 MNHNY, CDR2 SVGAGI (reference sequence). For the CDR3, the DNA is TGTGCCAGCAGGACCGGGACTAGCGGGAGGGGTGAGCAGTTCTTC. It is translated as CASRTGTSGRGEQFF.

J is TRBJ1-2 and V is TRBV6-5; tentative D call: TRBD1 (6 bases). CDR1 and CDR2 (germline): MNHEY, SVGAGI. The V end was cut by 4 bases, the J end by 6 bases, with 15 bases between. This CDR3 has 14 residues. The CDR3 nucleotides are TGTGCCAGCAGTTCCCCGCACAGGGTTCATGGCTACACCTTC. Amino acid sequence: CASSSPHRVHGYTF.

The chain is built from TRBV7-9 and TRBJ2-1; 8 bases match TRBD1. Trimming removed 2 bases from V and 6 bases from J; junction bases left unmatched: 9. Per the germline V gene, CDR1 is SEHNR and CDR2 is FQNEAQ (reference sequence). The CDR3 is 16 residues long. The CDR3 sequence is CASSLRPTGGGNEQFF. Written as DNA, the CDR3 is TGTGCCAGCAGCTTACGTCCTACAGGGGGAGGCAATGAGCAGTTCTTC. Variable domain in full (rest from reference TRBV7-9 and TRBJ2-1): DTGVSQNPRHKITKRGQNVTFRCDPISEHNRLYWYRQTLGQGPEFLTYFQNEAQLEKSRLLSDRFSAERPKGSFSTLEIQRTEQGDSAMYLCASSLRPTGGGNEQFFGPGTRLTVL.

The chain carries TRBV2 and TRBJ2-7; tentatively, D is TRBD2 (6 bases). Trimming left V 2 bases short and J 4 bases short, with 9 bases between. CDR1 is SNHLY, CDR2 FYNNEI, per germline. The CDR3 is 13 amino acids. The CDR3 sequence is CASSEPTSYEQYF. The CDR3 DNA is TGTGCCAGCAGTGAACCGACTAGTTACGAGCAGTACTTC.

The rearrangement uses TRBV7-8 and TRBJ1-1; perhaps TRBD1 as D (6 bases). Looked up from germline, CDR1 is SGHVS and CDR2 is FQNEAQ. There are 15 residues in the CDR3. The V gene lost 3 bases and the J gene lost 0 bases, with 11 bases spanning the gap. The CDR3 reads CASSFFGQMNTEAFF. For the CDR3, the DNA is TGTGCCAGCAGCTTTTTCGGACAGATGAACACTGAAGCTTTCTTT.

This rearrangement joins TRBV28 to TRBJ2-3, with D unclear. The V gene's germline CDR1 is MDHEN and CDR2 SYDVKM. V lost 2 bases, J lost 0 bases, and 6 bases lay in between. This CDR3 contains 14 residues. As DNA, the CDR3 is TGTGCCAGCAGTTTAAGCACTAGCACAGATACGCAGTATTTT. This gives the protein CASSLSTSTDTQYF.

The chain links TRBV6-1 to TRBJ1-2; weak D call: TRBD1 (5 bases). Per the germline V gene, CDR1 is MNHNS and CDR2 is SASEGT. This CDR3 has 13 amino acids. Trimming stripped 10 bases from V and 8 bases from J, with 20 bases between. This CDR3 is CATTGTAGRGYTF. In DNA form, the CDR3 reads TGTGCCACCACCGGCACGGCGGGGCGAGGCTACACCTTC.

V is TRBV28 and J is TRBJ1-2, with 9 bases identical to TRBD1. The J segment lost 4 bases and the V segment lost 2 bases, leaving 5 bases of the junction unmatched. This CDR3 comprises 15 residues. Per germline, CDR1 MDHEN and CDR2 SYDVKM. This CDR3 is CASSLEGTGSYGYTF. In DNA, the CDR3 is TGTGCCAGCAGTTTAGAAGGGACAGGGTCCTATGGCTACACCTTC.

The chain couples TRBV7-9 to TRBJ2-1; 9 positions agree with TRBD1. This CDR3 is 17 amino acids long. V shed 0 bases, J shed 3 bases, and the junction held 6 bases outside the gene matches. Germline V gene lookup returns CDR1 SEHNR and CDR2 FQNEAQ (reference sequence). The CDR3 region has the DNA TGTGCCAGCAGCTTAGCTGGGGGACAGGGAAACTACAATGAGCAGTTCTTC. Protein sequence: CASSLAGGQGNYNEQFF.

The J gene is TRBJ1-4, the V gene TRBV11-3; TRBD1 aligns across 12 bases. The CDR3 length is 15 residues. Germline trimming cut 1 base from V and 8 bases from J; bases unmatched to any gene: 2. CDR1 and CDR2 from the germline V gene are SGHNT and YENEEA. CDR3 in amino acids: CASSLGDRGPEKLFF. CDR3 sequence (DNA): TGTGCCAGCAGCTTAGGGGACAGGGGGCCGGAAAAACTGTTTTTT.

The chain uses TRBV9 and TRBJ2-3, with D possibly being TRBD2 (6 bases). Germline V lookup: CDR1 SGDLS, CDR2 YYNGEE. V gave up 4 bases and J gave up 0 bases, with 15 bases separating them. The CDR3 is 16 residues long. The CDR3 DNA reads TGTGCCAGCAGCCCCGGGGAGGCGGCTAGCACAGATACGCAGTATTTT. This codes for CASSPGEAASTDTQYF.

V is TRBV28 and J is TRBJ2-7, with TRBD2 matching 13 bases. This CDR3 comprises 17 residues. Germline CDR1 MDHEN, CDR2 SYDVKM. V lost 6 bases to trimming and J lost 3 bases; unmatched junction nucleotides: 11. CDR3 amino acids: CASSDPGLAGRLYEQYF. The CDR3 nucleotides are TGTGCCAGCAGCGACCCGGGACTAGCGGGAAGACTCTACGAGCAGTACTTC. Variable domain in full (rest from reference TRBV28 and TRBJ2-7): DVKVTQSSRYLVKRTGEKVFLECVQDMDHENMFWYRQDPGLGLRLIYFSYDVKMKEKGDIPEGYSVSREKKERFSLILESASTNQTSMYLCASSDPGLAGRLYEQYFGPGTRLTVT.

The V and J genes are TRBV13 and TRBJ2-7; 10 bases map to TRBD1. Germline V gives CDR1 PRHDT, CDR2 FYEKMQ (reference sequence). This CDR3 is 15 amino acids long. V dropped 5 bases and J dropped 2; count of bases not matched to a gene: 6. The CDR3 loop is CASSAPGTGAYEQYF. The CDR3 nucleotides are TGTGCCAGCAGCGCCCCCGGGACAGGGGCCTACGAGCAGTACTTC.

The chain joins TRBV5-8 to TRBJ1-4; D is ambiguous. The CDR3 sequence is 15 residues long. The germline CDR1 and CDR2 sequences are SGHTS and YDEGEE. V was trimmed by 2 bases and J by 4 bases, leaving 12 bases between them. CDR3 residues: CASSFRRSGNEKLFF. DNA for the CDR3: TGTGCCAGCAGCTTCCGACGCAGCGGTAATGAAAAACTGTTTTTT.

This clone was recorded a few times. This chain connects TRBV6-6 to TRBJ2-7, with 10 bases identical to TRBD2. The CDR3 totals 14 residues. The J segment lost 4 bases and the V segment lost 4 bases, leaving 4 bases of the junction unmatched. Germline CDR1 is MNHNY and CDR2 is SVGAGI (reference sequence). The CDR3 loop is CASSWGTSDYEQYF. CDR3 bases: TGTGCCAGCAGTTGGGGGACTAGCGATTACGAGCAGTACTTC.

V and J are TRBV29-1 and TRBJ2-2, with a tentative D call TRBD2 (5 bases). The CDR3 has 14 amino acids. Per the germline V gene, CDR1 is SQVTM and CDR2 is ANQGSEA. Trimming cost V 6 bases and J 6 bases, with 17 bases left between them. CDR3 sequence: CSVSSTIGAGELFF. The CDR3 region has the DNA TGCAGCGTCAGCTCGACTATAGGAGCCGGGGAGCTGTTTTTT.

The V and J genes are TRBV4-2 and TRBJ2-5; a possible D gene is TRBD2 (6 bases). This CDR3 region has 17 residues. Trimming cost V 0 bases and J 1 base, with 15 bases left between them. Germline lookup yields CDR1 LGHNA and CDR2 YNFKEQ. The CDR3 loop is CASSQDPRGSLQETQYF. Written as DNA, the CDR3 is TGTGCCAGCAGCCAAGATCCCCGGGGGAGCCTCCAAGAGACCCAGTACTTC.

This sequence joins TRBV2 and TRBJ1-3; TRBD1 might be the D (5 bases). Trimming took off 0 bases at V and 4 bases at J, with 13 bases between the two ends. CDR3 length: 16 residues. Germline CDR1 and CDR2: SNHLY and FYNNEI. The CDR3 region has the DNA TGTGCCAGCAGTGAAGCGCTTCGGCAGGGCGGAAACACCATATATTTT. The encoded protein is CASSEALRQGGNTIYF.

This clone occurred once. The chain employs TRBV5-6 and TRBJ1-4; weak D call: TRBD1 (6 bases). V dropped 0 bases and J dropped 4 bases, with 13 bases sitting between them. Germline V gene data show CDR1 as SGHDT and CDR2 as YYEEEE. CDR3 length: 16 amino acids. The CDR3 coding sequence is TGTGCCAGCAGCTTGGTTCGGACAGCTAATAATGAAAAACTGTTTTTT. Protein product: CASSLVRTANNEKLFF.

This clone was picked up one time. The V call is TRBV28, the J call TRBJ2-7; TRBD1 is a possible D gene (6 bases). The CDR3 extends over 14 amino acids. The germline V gene has CDR1 MDHEN and CDR2 SYDVKM. V gave up 2 bases and J gave up 4 bases, with 12 bases separating them. The CDR3 DNA reads TGTGCCAGCAGTTTACCATCCCAGGGGTACGAGCAGTACTTC. It specifies CASSLPSQGYEQYF. Looking up the rest from reference TRBV28 and TRBJ2-7 gives the full variable domain: DVKVTQSSRYLVKRTGEKVFLECVQDMDHENMFWYRQDPGLGLRLIYFSYDVKMKEKGDIPEGYSVSREKKERFSLILESASTNQTSMYLCASSLPSQGYEQYFGPGTRLTVT.